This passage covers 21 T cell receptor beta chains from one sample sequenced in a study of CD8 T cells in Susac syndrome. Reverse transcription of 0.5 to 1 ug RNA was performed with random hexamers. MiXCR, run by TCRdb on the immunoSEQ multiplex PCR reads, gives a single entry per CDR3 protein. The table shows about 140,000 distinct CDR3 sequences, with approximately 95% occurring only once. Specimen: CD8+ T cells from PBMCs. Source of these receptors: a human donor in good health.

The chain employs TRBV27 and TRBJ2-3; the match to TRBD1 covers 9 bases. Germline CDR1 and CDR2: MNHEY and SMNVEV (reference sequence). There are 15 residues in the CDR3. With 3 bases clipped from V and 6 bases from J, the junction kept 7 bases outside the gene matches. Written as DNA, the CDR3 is TGTGCCAGCAGTTTTAAGGACAGGGGTTCTGATACGCAGTATTTT. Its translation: CASSFKDRGSDTQYF.

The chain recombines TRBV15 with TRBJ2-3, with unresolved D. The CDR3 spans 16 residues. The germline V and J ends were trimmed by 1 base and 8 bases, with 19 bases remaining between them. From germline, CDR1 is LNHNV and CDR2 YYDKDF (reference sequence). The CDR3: CATSRVRGNMGGTQYF. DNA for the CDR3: TGTGCCACCAGCAGAGTGCGAGGAAATATGGGTGGTACGCAGTATTTT.

The CDR3 sequence is CASSVKDSSYEQYF. CDR3 nucleotides: TGTGCCAGCAGCGTAAAGGACAGCTCCTACGAGCAGTACTTC. V gene TRBV9 combines with J gene TRBJ2-7; D might be TRBD1 (6 bases). V was trimmed by 1 base and J by 0 bases, leaving 8 bases between them. This CDR3 has 14 amino acids. Looked up from germline, CDR1 is SGDLS and CDR2 is YYNGEE.

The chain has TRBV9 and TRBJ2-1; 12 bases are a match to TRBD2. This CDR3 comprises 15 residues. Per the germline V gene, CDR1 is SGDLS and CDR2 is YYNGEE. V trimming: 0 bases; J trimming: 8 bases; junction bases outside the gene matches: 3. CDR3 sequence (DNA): TGTGCCAGCAGCGTAGGGACTAGCGGGATTGATGAGCAGTTCTTC. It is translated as CASSVGTSGIDEQFF. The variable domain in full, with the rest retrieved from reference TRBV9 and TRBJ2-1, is DSGVTQTPKHLITATGQRVTLRCSPRSGDLSVYWYQQSLDQGLQFLIQYYNGEERAKGNILERFSAQQFPDLHSELNLSSLELGDSALYFCASSVGTSGIDEQFFGPGTRLTVL.

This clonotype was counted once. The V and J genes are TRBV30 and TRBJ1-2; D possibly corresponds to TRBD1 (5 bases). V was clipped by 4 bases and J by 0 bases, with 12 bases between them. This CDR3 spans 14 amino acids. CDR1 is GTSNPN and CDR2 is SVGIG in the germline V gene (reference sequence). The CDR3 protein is CAWTGGHPNYGYTF. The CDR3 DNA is TGTGCCTGGACCGGAGGACACCCTAACTATGGCTACACCTTC.

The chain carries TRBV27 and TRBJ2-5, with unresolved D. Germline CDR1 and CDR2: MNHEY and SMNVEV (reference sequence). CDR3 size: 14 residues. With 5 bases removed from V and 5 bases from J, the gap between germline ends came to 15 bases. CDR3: CASSPPGGFETQYF. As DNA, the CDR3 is TGTGCCAGCAGTCCCCCGGGTGGGTTTGAGACCCAGTACTTC.

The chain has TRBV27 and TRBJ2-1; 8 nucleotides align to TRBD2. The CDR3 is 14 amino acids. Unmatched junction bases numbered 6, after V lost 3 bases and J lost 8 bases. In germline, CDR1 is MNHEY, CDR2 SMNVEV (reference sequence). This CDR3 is CASSFGRALDEQFF. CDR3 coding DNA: TGTGCCAGCAGTTTCGGGAGGGCCCTGGATGAGCAGTTCTTC.

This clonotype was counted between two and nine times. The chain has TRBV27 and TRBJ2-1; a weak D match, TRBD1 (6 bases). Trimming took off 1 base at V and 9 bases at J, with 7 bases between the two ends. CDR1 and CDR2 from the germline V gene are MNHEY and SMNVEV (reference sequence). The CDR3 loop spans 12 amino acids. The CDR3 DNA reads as TGTGCCAGCAGTTTATGGGGGCGTGAGCAGTTCTTC. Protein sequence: CASSLWGREQFF.

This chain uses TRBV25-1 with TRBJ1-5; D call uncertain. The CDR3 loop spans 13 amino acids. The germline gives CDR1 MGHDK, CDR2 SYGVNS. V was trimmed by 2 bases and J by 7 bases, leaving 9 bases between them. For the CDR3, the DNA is TGTGCCAGCAGTGAAGGGAACGGGCAGCCCCAGCATTTT. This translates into CASSEGNGQPQHF.

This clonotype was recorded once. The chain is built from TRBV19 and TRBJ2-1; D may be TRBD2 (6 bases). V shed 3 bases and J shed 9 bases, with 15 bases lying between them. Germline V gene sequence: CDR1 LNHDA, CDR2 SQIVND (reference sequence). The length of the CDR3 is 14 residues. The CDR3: CASSMGFLGGEQFF. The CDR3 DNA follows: TGTGCCAGTAGTATGGGGTTTCTGGGGGGTGAGCAGTTCTTC.

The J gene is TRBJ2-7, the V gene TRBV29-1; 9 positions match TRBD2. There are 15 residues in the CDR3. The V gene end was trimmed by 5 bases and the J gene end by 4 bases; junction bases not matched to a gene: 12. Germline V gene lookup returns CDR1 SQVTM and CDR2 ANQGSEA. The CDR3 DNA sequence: TGCAGCGTTTCTCAGTTAGCGGGAGTTGTATACGAGCAGTACTTC. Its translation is CSVSQLAGVVYEQYF.

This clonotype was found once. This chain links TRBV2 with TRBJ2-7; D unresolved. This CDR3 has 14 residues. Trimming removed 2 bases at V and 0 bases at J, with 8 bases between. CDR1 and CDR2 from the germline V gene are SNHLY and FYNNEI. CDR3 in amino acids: CASSEMGGSYEQYF. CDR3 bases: TGTGCCAGCAGTGAAATGGGTGGCTCCTACGAGCAGTACTTC.

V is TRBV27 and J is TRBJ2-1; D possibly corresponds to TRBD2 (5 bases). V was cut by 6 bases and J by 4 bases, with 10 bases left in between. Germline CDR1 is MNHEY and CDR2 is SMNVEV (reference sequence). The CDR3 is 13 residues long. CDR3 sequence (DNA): TGTGCCAGCAGATTAAGCGGTTACAATGAGCAGTTCTTC. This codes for CASRLSGYNEQFF.

The CDR3 here is CASSSRLVEEQFF. For the CDR3, the DNA is TGTGCCAGCAGCAGTAGACTAGTCGAAGAGCAGTTCTTC. The V call is TRBV7-9, the J call TRBJ2-1; possible D gene TRBD2, 6 bases. V was shortened by 5 bases and J by 10 bases, with 15 bases between the two germline ends. Germline CDR1 is SEHNR and CDR2 is FQNEAQ (reference sequence). The CDR3 is made up of 13 amino acids. The entire variable domain, with the rest obtained from reference TRBV7-9 and TRBJ2-1, is as follows: DTGVSQNPRHKITKRGQNVTFRCDPISEHNRLYWYRQTLGQGPEFLTYFQNEAQLEKSRLLSDRFSAERPKGSFSTLEIQRTEQGDSAMYLCASSSRLVEEQFFGPGTRLTVL.

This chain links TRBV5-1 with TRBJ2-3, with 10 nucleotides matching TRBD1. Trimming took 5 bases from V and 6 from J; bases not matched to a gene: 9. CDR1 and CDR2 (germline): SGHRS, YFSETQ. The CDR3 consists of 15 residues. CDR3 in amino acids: CASRRGTGALDTQYF. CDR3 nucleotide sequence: TGCGCCAGCAGGAGAGGGACAGGGGCGCTCGATACGCAGTATTTT.

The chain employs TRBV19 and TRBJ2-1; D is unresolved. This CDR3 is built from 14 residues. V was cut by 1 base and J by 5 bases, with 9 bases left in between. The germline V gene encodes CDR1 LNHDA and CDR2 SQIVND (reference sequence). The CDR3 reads CASSIGLKNNEQFF. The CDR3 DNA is TGTGCCAGTAGTATAGGCCTGAAAAACAATGAGCAGTTCTTC.

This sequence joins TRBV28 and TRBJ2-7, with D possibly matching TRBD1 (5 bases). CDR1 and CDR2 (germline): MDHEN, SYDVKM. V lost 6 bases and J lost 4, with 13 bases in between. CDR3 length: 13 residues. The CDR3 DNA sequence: TGTGCCAGCAGACTGACAGACCTATACGAGCAGTACTTC. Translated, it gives CASRLTDLYEQYF.

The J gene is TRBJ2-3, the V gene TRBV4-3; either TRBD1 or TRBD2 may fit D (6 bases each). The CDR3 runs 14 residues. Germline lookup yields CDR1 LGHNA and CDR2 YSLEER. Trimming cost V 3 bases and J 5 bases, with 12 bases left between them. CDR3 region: CASSHRRGRDTQYF. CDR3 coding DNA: TGCGCCAGCAGCCACCGTCGGGGGCGAGATACGCAGTATTTT.

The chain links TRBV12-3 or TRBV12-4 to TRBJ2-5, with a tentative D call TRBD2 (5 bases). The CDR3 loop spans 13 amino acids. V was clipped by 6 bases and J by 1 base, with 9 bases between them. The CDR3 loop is CASREDGQETQYF. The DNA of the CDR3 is TGTGCCAGCAGGGAGGACGGCCAAGAGACCCAGTACTTC.

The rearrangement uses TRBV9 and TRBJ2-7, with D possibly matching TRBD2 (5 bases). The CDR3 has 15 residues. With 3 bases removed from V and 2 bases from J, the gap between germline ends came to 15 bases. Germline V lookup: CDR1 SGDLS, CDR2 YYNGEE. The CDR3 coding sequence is TGTGCCAGCAGCGCGTCGGGGTCCTTAACCTACGAGCAGTACTTC. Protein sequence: CASSASGSLTYEQYF.

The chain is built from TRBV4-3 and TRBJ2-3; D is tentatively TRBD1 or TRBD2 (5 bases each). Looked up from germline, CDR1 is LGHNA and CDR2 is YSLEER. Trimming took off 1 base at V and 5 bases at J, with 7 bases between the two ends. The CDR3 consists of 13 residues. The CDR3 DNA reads TGCGCCAGCAGCCAAGGAGGGGTAGATACGCAGTATTTT. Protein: CASSQGGVDTQYF.